Following are 18 T cell receptor beta chains from one sample sequenced in a study of blood T cell repertoires in COVID-19. Sequencing was performed with immunoSEQ multiplex PCR; in TCRdb, only in-frame clones are kept and a portion is missing. The top ten clones hold about 20% of a sample with approximately 98,000 clones, 82% of them seen once. Input material: peripheral blood. Receptors originate from a man at least 80 years old with acute or convalescent COVID-19.

The chain uses TRBV5-1 and TRBJ1-6; D is ambiguous. V lost 4 bases to trimming and J lost 9 bases, with 17 bases between them. This CDR3 has 15 residues. The germline V gene has CDR1 SGHRS and CDR2 YFSETQ. CDR3 coding DNA: TGCGCCAGCAGCCTCCACGACACGGTGGGTTCACCCCTCCACTTT. It codes for CASSLHDTVGSPLHF.

The chain couples TRBV5-1 to TRBJ2-5; D uncertain. CDR3 size: 14 residues. Trimming removed 0 bases from V and 5 bases from J, with 11 bases in between. Germline V gene sequence: CDR1 SGHRS, CDR2 YFSETQ. The CDR3 reads CASSLGGTVETQYF. The CDR3 DNA reads TGCGCCAGCAGCTTGGGAGGCACGGTGGAGACCCAGTACTTC. The whole variable domain, remainder taken from reference TRBV5-1 and TRBJ2-5, is KAGVTQTPRYLIKTRGQQVTLSCSPISGHRSVSWYQQTPGQGLQFLFEYFSETQRNKGNFPGRFSGRQFSNSRSEMNVSTLELGDSALYLCASSLGGTVETQYFGPGTRLLVL.

This clone was observed a handful of times. The CDR3 bases are TGTGCCAGCAGCGCACGACAGGGATTAGGCGGCTACACCTTC. It is translated as CASSARQGLGGYTF. The chain combines TRBV9 with TRBJ1-2, with 7 positions matching TRBD1. Germline V gene lookup returns CDR1 SGDLS and CDR2 YYNGEE. This CDR3 is built from 14 residues. The trim removed 3 bases at V and 8 bases at J, leaving 10 bases unmatched. The full variable domain, rest sourced from reference TRBV9 and TRBJ1-2, is DSGVTQTPKHLITATGQRVTLRCSPRSGDLSVYWYQQSLDQGLQFLIQYYNGEERAKGNILERFSAQQFPDLHSELNLSSLELGDSALYFCASSARQGLGGYTFGSGTRLTVV.

The rearrangement links TRBV28 to TRBJ1-3; TRBD1 matches 7 bases. Germline-derived CDR1 and CDR2 are MDHEN and SYDVKM. V was clipped by 3 bases and J by 1 base; unmatched bases: 6. The length of the CDR3 is 16 residues. CDR3 sequence: CASSLMAGGSGNTIYF. The CDR3, as DNA: TGTGCCAGCAGTTTGATGGCAGGGGGTTCTGGAAACACCATATATTTT.

J is TRBJ2-7 and V is TRBV19; 7 nucleotides line up with TRBD2. CDR1 LNHDA and CDR2 SQIVND come from the germline V gene (reference sequence). J gave up 0 bases and V 6 bases, and 8 bases lay outside the gene matches. This CDR3 has 15 residues. CDR3 region: CASSRVGGSSYEQYF. Here the CDR3 DNA reads TGTGCCAGTAGCAGGGTTGGCGGGAGCTCCTACGAGCAGTACTTC.

This clone appeared once. The chain joins TRBV5-4 to TRBJ1-2; 7 bases are shared with TRBD1. The V and J ends lost 2 bases and 4 bases, in that order; junction bases with no gene match: 5. CDR3 length: 14 residues. Germline V gene sequence: CDR1 SGHNT, CDR2 YYREEE (reference sequence). CDR3 residues: CASSFEQGGYGYTF. The DNA for the CDR3 is TGTGCCAGCAGCTTTGAGCAGGGGGGCTATGGCTACACCTTC.

The chain carries TRBV6-5 and TRBJ2-3, with TRBD1 matching over 10 bases. This CDR3 contains 14 residues. Germline V gives CDR1 MNHEY, CDR2 SVGAGI. Trimming took 6 bases from V and 7 from J; bases not matched to a gene: 7. Written as DNA, the CDR3 is TGTGCCAGCAGCCGCGACAGGGGGCGGAATACGCAGTATTTT. Translated, it gives CASSRDRGRNTQYF.

This sequence joins TRBV5-5 and TRBJ2-5; 8 nucleotides align to TRBD1. The CDR3 is made up of 15 amino acids. V lost 6 bases and J lost 5; bases outside the gene matches: 12. Germline V gene lookup returns CDR1 SGHKS and CDR2 YYEKEE (reference sequence). The DNA of the CDR3 is TGTGCCAGCACCGAGGGCAGGGGGCGGGCCGAGACCCAGTACTTC. Protein sequence: CASTEGRGRAETQYF. The variable domain in full, with the rest retrieved from reference TRBV5-5 and TRBJ2-5, is DAGVTQSPTHLIKTRGQQVTLRCSPISGHKSVSWYQQVLGQGPQFIFQYYEKEERGRGNFPDRFSARQFPNYSSELNVNALLLGDSALYLCASTEGRGRAETQYFGPGTRLLVL.

V and J are TRBV14 and TRBJ1-1; 9 nucleotides match TRBD1. This CDR3 spans 15 amino acids. CDR1 is SGHDN and CDR2 is FVKESK in the germline V gene. Trimming removed 5 bases from V and 3 bases from J; junction bases left unmatched: 7. The CDR3 DNA reads as TGTGCCAGCAGCTTTCGGACAGGGGCTTACACTGAAGCTTTCTTT. It is translated as CASSFRTGAYTEAFF.

The chain couples TRBV6-5 to TRBJ2-3; D unclear. There are 11 residues in the CDR3. Trimming stripped 6 bases from V and 2 bases from J, with 3 bases between. The V gene's germline CDR1 is MNHEY and CDR2 SVGAGI. CDR3 loop: CASRATDTQYF. The CDR3 nucleotides are TGTGCCAGCAGGGCCACAGATACGCAGTATTTT.

CDR3 region: CASSPRLSEYEQYF. In nucleotides, the CDR3 is TGTGCCAGCAGCCCCAGACTGTCCGAGTACGAGCAGTACTTC. The chain uses TRBV7-2 and TRBJ2-7; the D is unclear. The ends were cut back, 5 bases at V and 4 bases at J, with 15 bases in the middle. This CDR3 spans 14 amino acids. Per the germline V gene, CDR1 is SGHTA and CDR2 is FQGNSA.

This chain connects TRBV27 to TRBJ1-4; tentative D call: TRBD1 (5 bases). This CDR3 contains 12 residues. The germline CDR1 and CDR2 sequences are MNHEY and SMNVEV (reference sequence). V was trimmed by 2 bases and J by 11 bases, leaving 9 bases between them. The chain's CDR3 is CASSLAAGKLFF. The CDR3 DNA reads as TGTGCCAGCAGTTTAGCCGCAGGGAAACTGTTTTTT.

J is TRBJ2-1 and V is TRBV29-1, with a tentative D call TRBD2 (6 bases). The V gene lost 8 bases and the J gene lost 0 bases, with 17 bases spanning the gap. Looked up from germline, CDR1 is SQVTM and CDR2 is ANQGSEA. This CDR3 has 15 residues. The CDR3 here is CSFVGAAGSYNEQFF. CDR3 nucleotide sequence: TGCAGCTTCGTCGGGGCAGCGGGCTCCTACAATGAGCAGTTCTTC.

The chain carries TRBV24-1 and TRBJ2-5; the D is unclear. This CDR3 is built from 11 residues. V lost 6 bases to trimming and J lost 3 bases, with 4 bases between them. Germline assignment: CDR1 KGHDR and CDR2 SFDVKD. The CDR3 DNA sequence: TGTGCCACCAGTTTAAAAGAGACCCAGTACTTC. Encoded protein: CATSLKETQYF.

The gene calls are TRBV7-9 and TRBJ1-2; 7 nucleotides align to TRBD1. The CDR3 sequence is 15 residues long. Germline V gene data show CDR1 as SEHNR and CDR2 as FQNEAQ (reference sequence). V was clipped by 5 bases and J by 2 bases; unmatched bases: 8. CDR3 loop: CASSPPGTVNYGYTF. CDR3 sequence (DNA): TGTGCCAGCAGCCCTCCCGGGACAGTGAACTATGGCTACACCTTC.

This clone was seen repeatedly, ten times or more. This same CDR3 is encoded by further DNA sequences in the sample. V usage is TRBV4-1 and J usage is TRBJ2-7; 7 bases are shared with TRBD2. This CDR3 spans 15 amino acids. Germline CDR1 reads MGHRA; CDR2 reads YSYEKL. The V gene end was trimmed by 1 base and the J gene end by 4 bases; junction bases not matched to a gene: 7. CDR3 residues: CASSQGAGVGYEQYF. DNA of the CDR3: TGCGCCAGCAGCCAAGGGGCGGGAGTGGGGTACGAGCAGTACTTC.

This clone was observed a few times. This chain connects TRBV7-8 to TRBJ2-5; 9 bases align to TRBD2. CDR3 size: 13 residues. The germline CDR1 and CDR2 sequences are SGHVS and FQNEAQ. V was clipped by 6 bases and J by 4 bases; unmatched bases: 3. CDR3 sequence (DNA): TGTGCCAGCAGGCGGGGGGGCCTAGAGACCCAGTACTTC. This gives the protein CASRRGGLETQYF.

The rearrangement uses TRBV11-2 and TRBJ2-3; no clear D. Looked up from germline, CDR1 is SGHAT and CDR2 is FQNNGV. The CDR3 totals 10 residues. Trimming pared 5 bases from V and 9 bases from J, leaving 6 bases between. The CDR3 sequence is CASSLITQYF. DNA of the CDR3: TGTGCCAGCAGCCTTATAACGCAGTATTTT.